This T cell receptor (beta chain) was identified during a study of T-cell memory formation after mild COVID-19. As for the study in general: The two donors had largely donor-specific TCR clusters. Whole-study results and caveats: Mainly in CM and EM were contracting CD4+ clones; CD8+ were in EMRA. There was a balanced CD4/CD8 profile in clones contracting day 15 to 85, and later expanders leaned CD4+.

Germline assignment: CDR1 SGHDN and CDR2 FVKESK. V was pared by 0 bases and J by 3 bases, with 7 bases between. This CDR3 is 14 amino acids long. 5'RACE primed at constant segments yielded TCR alpha and TCR beta cDNA libraries bearing sample barcodes and UMIs. From the 5' RACE reads, TCRdb called clonotypes with MiXCR, one entry per CDR3 protein. The sample lists hundreds of thousands of distinct CDR3 sequences; more than 15% were seen once. This clonotype turned up a few times. Its target is not known. The source of this sequence is an adult woman who had mild COVID-19 (a few samples of this study predate the infection). Cell type and time point are not known. This sequence joins TRBV14 and TRBJ2-3; D is unresolved. Specimen: PBMCs or a T cell subset sorted from them (not recorded which). CDR3 nucleotide sequence: TGTGCCAGCAGCCAAGATAAGCTGACAGATACGCAGTATTTT. Encoded protein: CASSQDKLTDTQYF.